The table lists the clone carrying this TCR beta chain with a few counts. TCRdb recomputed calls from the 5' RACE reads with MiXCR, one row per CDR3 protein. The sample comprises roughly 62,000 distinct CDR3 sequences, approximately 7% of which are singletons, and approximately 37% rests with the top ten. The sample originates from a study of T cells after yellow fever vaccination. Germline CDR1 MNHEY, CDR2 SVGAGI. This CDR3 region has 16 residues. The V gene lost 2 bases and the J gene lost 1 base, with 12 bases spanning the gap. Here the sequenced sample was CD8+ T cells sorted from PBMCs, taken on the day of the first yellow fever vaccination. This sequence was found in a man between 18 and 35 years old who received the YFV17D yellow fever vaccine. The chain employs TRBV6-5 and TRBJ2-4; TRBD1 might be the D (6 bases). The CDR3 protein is CASSYPRQAAKNIQYF. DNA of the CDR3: TGTGCCAGCAGTTACCCCCGACAGGCTGCCAAAAACATTCAGTACTTC.